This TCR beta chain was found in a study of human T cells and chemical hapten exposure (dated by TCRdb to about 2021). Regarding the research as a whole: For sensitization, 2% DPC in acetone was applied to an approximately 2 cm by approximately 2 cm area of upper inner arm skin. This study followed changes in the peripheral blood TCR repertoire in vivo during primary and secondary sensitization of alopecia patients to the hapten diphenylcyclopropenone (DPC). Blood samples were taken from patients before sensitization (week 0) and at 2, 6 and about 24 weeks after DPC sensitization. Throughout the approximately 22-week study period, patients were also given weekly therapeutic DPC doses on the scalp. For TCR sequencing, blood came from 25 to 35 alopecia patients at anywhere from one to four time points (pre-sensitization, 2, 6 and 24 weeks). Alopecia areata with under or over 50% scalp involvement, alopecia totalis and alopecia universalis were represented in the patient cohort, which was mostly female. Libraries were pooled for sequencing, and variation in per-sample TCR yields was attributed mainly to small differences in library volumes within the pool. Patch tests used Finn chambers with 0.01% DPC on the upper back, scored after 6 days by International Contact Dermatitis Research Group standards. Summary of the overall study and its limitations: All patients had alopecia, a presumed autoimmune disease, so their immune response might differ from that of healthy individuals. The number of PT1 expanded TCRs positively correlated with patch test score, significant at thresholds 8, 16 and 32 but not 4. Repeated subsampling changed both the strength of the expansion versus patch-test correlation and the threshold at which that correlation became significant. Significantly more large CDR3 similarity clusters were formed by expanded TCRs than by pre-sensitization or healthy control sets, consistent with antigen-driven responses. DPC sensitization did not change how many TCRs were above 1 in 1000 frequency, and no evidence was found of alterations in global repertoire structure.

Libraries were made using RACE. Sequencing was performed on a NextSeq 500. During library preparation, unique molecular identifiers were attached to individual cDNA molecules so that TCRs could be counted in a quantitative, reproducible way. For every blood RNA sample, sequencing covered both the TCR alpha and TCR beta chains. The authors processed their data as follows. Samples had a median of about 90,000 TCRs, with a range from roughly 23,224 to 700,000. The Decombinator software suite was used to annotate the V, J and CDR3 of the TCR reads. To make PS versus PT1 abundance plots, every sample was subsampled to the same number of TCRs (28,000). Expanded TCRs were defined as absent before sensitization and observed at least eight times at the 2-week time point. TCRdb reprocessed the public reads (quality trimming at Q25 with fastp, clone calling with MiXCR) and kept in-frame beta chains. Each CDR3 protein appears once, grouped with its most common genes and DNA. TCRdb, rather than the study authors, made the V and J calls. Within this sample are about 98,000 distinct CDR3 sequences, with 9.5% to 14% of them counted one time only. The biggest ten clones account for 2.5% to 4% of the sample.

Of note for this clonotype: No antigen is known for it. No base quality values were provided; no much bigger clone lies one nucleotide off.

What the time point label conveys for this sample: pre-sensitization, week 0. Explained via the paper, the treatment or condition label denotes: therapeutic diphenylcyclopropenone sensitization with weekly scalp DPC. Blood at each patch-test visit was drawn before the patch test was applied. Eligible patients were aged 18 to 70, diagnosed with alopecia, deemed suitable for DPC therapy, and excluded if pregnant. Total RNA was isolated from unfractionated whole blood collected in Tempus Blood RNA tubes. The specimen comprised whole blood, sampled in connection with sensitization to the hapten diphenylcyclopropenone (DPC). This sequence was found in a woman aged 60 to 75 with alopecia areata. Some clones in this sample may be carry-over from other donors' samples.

The DNA sequence is given as TGTGCCAGCAGCCAATTGGGACAGGGGAGCGAGCAGTACTTC. This encodes CASSQLGQGSEQYF. The V and J segments used are TRBV3-1 and TRBJ2-7; TRBD1 agrees with 10 junctional bases. The junction shows trimming of 2 bases on V and 6 bases on J, and the gene matches do not reach 4 bases of it. The germline V gene (reference sequence) specifies LGHDT as CDR1 and YNNKEL as CDR2. From the cysteine through the phenylalanine, the CDR3 covers 14 amino acids. Only the CDR3 part of the read is kept: 42 bases, read in frame from the first base.